The following is a TCR beta chain sequence with its context. The antigen remains undetermined. The data originate from a study of human T cells and chemical hapten exposure. Study-wide results and caveats: Patch test score rose with PT1 expanded TCR count, significant at thresholds 8, 16 and 32, not 4.

Per germline, CDR1 ENHRY and CDR2 SYGVKD. This CDR3 is built from 14 residues. The germline V and J ends were trimmed by 10 bases and 1 base, with 16 bases remaining between them. TCRdb reprocessed the RACE reads with MiXCR, giving one entry per CDR3 protein. Of roughly 380,000 distinct CDR3 sequences listed, approximately 5.1% are singletons. Documented time point: patch test 1, 2 weeks after DPC sensitization. The treatment was: therapeutic diphenylcyclopropenone sensitization with weekly scalp DPC. The material was whole blood, obtained in connection with sensitization to the hapten diphenylcyclopropenone (DPC). This receptor was identified in a woman in her fifties or sixties with alopecia areata. Some clones in this sample may be carry-over from other donors' samples. The rearrangement links TRBV10-3 to TRBJ1-1; the D gene is possibly TRBD1 (5 bases). CDR3 nucleotides: TGTGCCACCACTGTAACAGGTGGGAACACTGAAGCTTTCTTT. This codes for CATTVTGGNTEAFF.